This T cell receptor beta chain was sequenced in a study of neurological immune-mediated disorders. This clonotype was counted between two and nine times. CDR1 and CDR2 (germline): DFQATT, SNEGSKA (reference sequence). This CDR3 is 15 amino acids long. V lost 4 bases and J lost 3; bases outside the gene matches: 10. The cDNA was generated by 5'RACE with 10-nucleotide random UMIs. One entry per CDR3 protein, called by TCRdb with MiXCR from the 5' RACE reads. The sample shows under 80,000 distinct CDR3 sequences, under 5% of them seen only once. The V gene is TRBV20-1, the J gene TRBJ2-7, with 9 bases aligning to TRBD1. The sequencing input was PBMCs. This clonotype originated in a woman between 50 and 59 years old with multiple sclerosis. Here the CDR3 reads CSAKTPGQGLYEQYF. The CDR3 DNA reads TGCAGTGCTAAAACCCCGGGACAGGGACTCTACGAGCAGTACTTC.